What follows are 25 T cell receptor beta chains derived from one specimen sequenced in a study of cytomegalovirus exposure and HLA in healthy donors. In the PCR, 60 Vbeta and 13 Jbeta primers were used. The table came from immunoSEQ multiplex PCR; TCRdb's copy has only in-frame clones and leaves some out. The sample shows tens of thousands of clones, 72% of them seen only once. The sample taken for sequencing was PBMCs. These receptors originate from a woman aged 45 to 65 in good health and CMV-seronegative.

CDR3 protein: CAINQGALNYNEQFF. The CDR3 DNA follows: TGTGCCATCAACCAGGGGGCGCTTAACTACAATGAGCAGTTCTTC. The chain recombines TRBV10-3 with TRBJ2-1; TRBD1 matches 8 bases. This CDR3 is built from 15 residues. J gave up 3 bases and V 7 bases, and 8 bases lay outside the gene matches. Germline V lookup: CDR1 ENHRY, CDR2 SYGVKD.

The chain is built from TRBV6-6 and TRBJ1-6, with 8 bases identical to TRBD1. Losses at the gene ends were 8 bases for V and 8 bases for J; bases not matched to a gene: 11. There are 15 residues in the CDR3. Germline CDR1 is MNHNY and CDR2 is SVGAGI (reference sequence). This CDR3 is CASGDTGTGYSPLHF. The CDR3 DNA is TGTGCCAGCGGGGATACCGGGACAGGCTATTCACCCCTCCACTTT.

The chain employs TRBV7-2 and TRBJ2-4; no clear D. The germline CDR1 and CDR2 sequences are SGHTA and FQGNSA. This CDR3 is built from 12 residues. V dropped 4 bases and J dropped 7 bases, with 8 bases sitting between them. CDR3 in DNA: TGTGCCAGCAGCTCCCTCCAGAACATTCAGTACTTC. This gives the protein CASSSLQNIQYF.

This clone occurred once. CDR3 loop: CSVRFGGNEQFF. The CDR3 DNA follows: TGCAGCGTTAGGTTCGGAGGGAATGAGCAGTTCTTC. The chain recombines TRBV29-1 with TRBJ2-1; a possible D gene is TRBD2 (6 bases). CDR1 and CDR2 (germline): SQVTM, ANQGSEA. Trimming shortened V by 5 bases and J by 7 bases, and 12 bases separated the two germline ends. This CDR3 has 12 residues.

This chain joins TRBV2 and TRBJ2-5; maybe TRBD1 (7 bases). CDR1 and CDR2 (germline): SNHLY, FYNNEI. Between the trimmed V and J ends, which lost 6 bases and 2 bases, there was a span of 13 bases. The CDR3 covers 14 residues. The CDR3 spells CASRGGQRQETQYF. In DNA form, the CDR3 reads TGTGCCAGCAGGGGGGGACAGAGACAAGAGACCCAGTACTTC.

This clone was seen only once. This chain connects TRBV6-6 to TRBJ1-5, with 8 bases lining up with TRBD1. Trimming took 4 bases from V and 4 from J; bases not matched to a gene: 6. The V gene's germline CDR1 is MNHNY and CDR2 SVGAGI (reference sequence). This CDR3 is 15 amino acids long. CDR3 in DNA: TGTGCCAGCAGTTCCCGGACAGGGCGGAATCAGCCCCAGCATTTT. This encodes CASSSRTGRNQPQHF.

The chain recombines TRBV10-3 with TRBJ2-3, with TRBD1 identical over 9 bases. V trimming: 4 bases; J trimming: 2 bases; junction bases outside the gene matches: 1. CDR3 length equals 14 residues. Germline V gene data show CDR1 as ENHRY and CDR2 as SYGVKD. Written as DNA, the CDR3 is TGTGCCATCAGTGGGACAGGGGACACAGATACGCAGTATTTT. This gives the protein CAISGTGDTDTQYF.

The gene calls are TRBV30 and TRBJ2-7; the D gene is possibly TRBD1 (5 bases). Germline CDR1 reads GTSNPN; CDR2 reads SVGIG (reference sequence). The germline V and J ends were trimmed by 0 bases and 7 bases, with 13 bases remaining between them. This CDR3 region has 13 residues. The CDR3 DNA sequence: TGTGCCTGGAGTGTACCTCAGGGATGGGAGCAGTACTTC. Translation: CAWSVPQGWEQYF.

The chain employs TRBV28 and TRBJ2-7, with TRBD1 matching 7 bases. Trimming cost V 4 bases and J 3 bases; bases outside gene matches: 9. Germline V gene sequence: CDR1 MDHEN, CDR2 SYDVKM. The CDR3 contains 15 residues. The CDR3 spells CASSWTGAFFYEQYF. CDR3 nucleotide sequence: TGTGCCAGCAGTTGGACAGGCGCATTCTTCTACGAGCAGTACTTC.

This chain connects TRBV12-5 to TRBJ1-1; TRBD1 matches at 9 bases. The CDR3 is 16 amino acids. Germline CDR1 is LGHNT and CDR2 is FRNRAP. J was trimmed by 11 bases and V by 1 base; bases with no gene match: 14. The CDR3 DNA is TGTGCTAGTGGTTTGGGAGATCCGGGACAGGGTAAAATTGCTTTCTTT. Protein product: CASGLGDPGQGKIAFF.

A few counts support this clone. This sequence joins TRBV4-3 and TRBJ2-5; a weak D match, TRBD2 (5 bases). CDR3 length: 14 residues. Germline CDR1 and CDR2: LGHNA and YSLEER. V was cut by 8 bases and J by 2 bases, with 15 bases left in between. The DNA for the CDR3 is TGCGCCAGCTCAAAAAGACGAGGGCAAGAGACCCAGTACTTC. Encoded protein: CASSKRRGQETQYF.

This clone has just a few counts. The chain carries TRBV11-3 and TRBJ2-1; 11 bases match TRBD2. The length of the CDR3 is 19 residues. V was pared by 0 bases and J by 6 bases, with 13 bases of the junction left unmatched. Germline loops: CDR1 SGHNT, CDR2 YENEEA. The CDR3 loop reads CASSLDQGGSLAGGNEQFF. CDR3 DNA: TGTGCCAGCAGCTTAGACCAAGGGGGAAGCCTAGCGGGGGGCAATGAGCAGTTCTTC.

This clone was counted only a few times. The chain employs TRBV2 and TRBJ2-3; TRBD1 agrees at 9 bases. V lost 6 bases and J lost 6; bases outside the gene matches: 1. CDR1 is SNHLY, CDR2 FYNNEI, per germline. This CDR3 has 12 amino acids. This chain's CDR3 is CASRGQGDTQYF. In DNA form, the CDR3 reads TGTGCCAGCAGGGGACAGGGTGATACGCAGTATTTT.

This clone was observed once. The rearrangement links TRBV7-6 to TRBJ2-1; TRBD2 matches 9 bases. The CDR3 runs to 16 residues. CDR1 is SGHVS, CDR2 FNYEAQ, per germline. Trimming removed 5 bases from V and 4 bases from J; junction bases left unmatched: 9. DNA of the CDR3: TGTGCCAGCAGCCAAACGGGTAGCGGGGGTTACAATGAGCAGTTCTTC. Amino acids: CASSQTGSGGYNEQFF.

The rearrangement links TRBV5-1 to TRBJ1-6; D gene unclear. The CDR3 is 13 residues long. From germline, CDR1 is SGHRS and CDR2 YFSETQ. V was pared by 4 bases and J by 2 bases, with 4 bases between. The CDR3 DNA follows: TGCGCCAGCAGCATCACCTATAATTCACCCCTCCACTTT. This translates into CASSITYNSPLHF.

The chain uses TRBV28 and TRBJ2-2; D might be TRBD1 (5 bases). The V gene lost 3 bases and the J gene lost 3 bases, with 11 bases spanning the gap. The CDR3 runs to 15 residues. CDR1 MDHEN and CDR2 SYDVKM come from the germline V gene. For the CDR3, the DNA is TGTGCCAGCAGTTTTGGGGCATCGGACACCGGGGAGCTGTTTTTT. Encoded protein: CASSFGASDTGELFF.

This clone occurred once. Other DNA sequences of this sample code for an identical CDR3. V is TRBV28 and J is TRBJ2-3; 7 positions match TRBD2. The CDR3 runs 14 residues. CDR1 and CDR2 from the germline V gene are MDHEN and SYDVKM. With V trimmed by 3 bases and J by 4 bases, 4 bases remained unmatched. CDR3 residues: CASSLTGGADTQYF. CDR3 bases: TGTGCCAGCAGTTTGACGGGGGGTGCAGATACGCAGTATTTT.

This sequence joins TRBV14 and TRBJ1-6; D is undetermined. Trimming shortened V by 4 bases and J by 7 bases, and 8 bases separated the two germline ends. Germline CDR1 reads SGHDN; CDR2 reads FVKESK. The CDR3 loop spans 13 amino acids. The DNA of the CDR3 is TGTGCCAGCAGCCTCAACTACAATTCACCCCTCCACTTT. Its translation: CASSLNYNSPLHF.

The rearrangement links TRBV5-1 to TRBJ2-7; 7 bases are shared with TRBD1. After removal of 4 bases from V and 6 bases from J, the junction contained 7 bases not matched to a gene. The V gene's germline CDR1 is SGHRS and CDR2 YFSETQ. This CDR3 spans 13 amino acids. CDR3 nucleotide sequence: TGCGCCAGCAGCATGGGACAGACCCCCGAGCAGTACTTC. It codes for CASSMGQTPEQYF.

Regarding this clone: Different DNA sequences within this sample yield the same CDR3. The rearrangement uses TRBV18 and TRBJ2-3, with D unresolved. The CDR3 spans 13 residues. CDR1 KGHSH and CDR2 LQKENI come from the germline V gene. Between the trimmed V and J ends, which lost 6 bases and 0 bases, there was a span of 7 bases. This CDR3 reads CASSPSSTDTQYF. The CDR3 nucleotides read TGTGCCAGCTCCCCCTCGAGCACAGATACGCAGTATTTT.

This chain links TRBV5-1 with TRBJ2-1; 10 bases agree with TRBD1. V lost 4 bases and J lost 6; bases outside the gene matches: 7. Germline V CDR1 and CDR2: SGHRS, YFSETQ. The CDR3 runs to 15 residues. CDR3 protein: CASSKTGGYINEQFF. CDR3 DNA sequence: TGCGCCAGCAGCAAGACAGGGGGCTATATCAATGAGCAGTTCTTC.

This clone was seen a handful of times. V usage is TRBV2 and J usage is TRBJ2-3, with 10 bases identical to TRBD2. The CDR3 extends over 14 amino acids. Trimming at V came to 3 bases and at J to 6 bases, leaving 3 bases not matched to a gene. From germline, CDR1 is SNHLY and CDR2 FYNNEI. In DNA, the CDR3 is TGTGCCAGCAGTGAGGCTAGCGGGGGTGATACGCAGTATTTT. Its protein product is CASSEASGGDTQYF. Full variable domain (rest looked up from reference TRBV2 and TRBJ2-3): EPEVTQTPSHQVTQMGQEVILRCVPISNHLYFYWYRQILGQKVEFLVSFYNNEISEKSEIFDDQFSVERPDGSNFTLKIRSTKLEDSAMYFCASSEASGGDTQYFGPGTRLTVL.

This clone was observed a few times. This rearrangement joins TRBV19 to TRBJ1-5; TRBD1 aligns across 8 bases. Germline trimming cut 3 bases from V and 3 bases from J; bases unmatched to any gene: 1. CDR3 length: 14 residues. Germline V gives CDR1 LNHDA, CDR2 SQIVND (reference sequence). The CDR3 loop is CASSMGQVNQPQHF. CDR3 DNA sequence: TGTGCCAGTAGTATGGGACAGGTCAATCAGCCCCAGCATTTT.

This clone turned up a few times. The V call is TRBV19, the J call TRBJ1-6, with D unclear. The CDR3 has 14 residues. CDR1 and CDR2 (germline): LNHDA, SQIVND (reference sequence). The germline V and J ends were trimmed by 3 bases and 9 bases, with 12 bases remaining between them. The CDR3 spells CASSMGGFSSPLHF. DNA of the CDR3: TGTGCCAGTAGTATGGGAGGGTTTAGTTCACCCCTCCACTTT.

V gene TRBV5-1 combines with J gene TRBJ2-3; 8 bases match TRBD1. The V gene end was trimmed by 4 bases and the J gene end by 3 bases; junction bases not matched to a gene: 4. The germline V gene encodes CDR1 SGHRS and CDR2 YFSETQ. There are 14 residues in the CDR3. The DNA for the CDR3 is TGCGCCAGCAGCACGGACAGGGATACAGATACGCAGTATTTT. Residues: CASSTDRDTDTQYF.